The rows below give T cell receptor beta chains drawn from one sample of a study of OX40 agonist ivuxolimab in advanced cancers. Only in-frame clones appear in the TCRdb table, and some are missing; sequencing was by immunoSEQ multiplex PCR. The table lists roughly 72,000 clones, 81% of them singletons. Source: CD4+ or CD8+ T cells sorted from blood, taken in a trial of the OX40 agonist ivuxolimab. The source is an adult with an advanced solid tumor such as melanoma, head and neck, liver or kidney cancer. The conserved cysteine and the conserved F or W are not part of the CDR3 here. Each record gives: V gene, D gene, CDR3 protein. The D gene is left open where the match is weak.

V gene: TRBV7-2
D gene: TRBD2
CDR3 protein: ASSLSGLAGGAGNEQF

V gene: TRBV18
D gene: TRBD1
CDR3 protein: ASAGTGGSTGELF

V gene: TRBV5-1
D gene: NA
CDR3 protein: ASSLYLGPDTQY

V gene: TRBV6-8
D gene: NA
CDR3 protein: AIIGTYEQY

V gene: TRBV10-3
D gene: NA
CDR3 protein: AISESGDSYNEQF

V gene: TRBV14
D gene: TRBD1
CDR3 protein: ASGQGVEETQY

V gene: TRBV7-8
D gene: TRBD1
CDR3 protein: ASSHSTGWTDGYT

V gene: TRBV11-2
D gene: NA
CDR3 protein: ASSKTPDQPQH

V gene: TRBV4-1
D gene: NA
CDR3 protein: ASSQDPGTSYEQY

V gene: TRBV6-6
D gene: NA
CDR3 protein: ASSYSRGLDGYT

V gene: TRBV2
D gene: NA
CDR3 protein: ASSRAPRDGYT

V gene: TRBV29-1
D gene: NA
CDR3 protein: SVGGGENEKLF

V gene: TRBV4-1
D gene: NA
CDR3 protein: ASSQVDRLNTEAF

V gene: TRBV2
D gene: NA
CDR3 protein: ASSEARGTDTQY

V gene: TRBV5-1
D gene: TRBD2
CDR3 protein: ASSLLAGANNEQF

V gene: TRBV19
D gene: NA
CDR3 protein: ASSTRGGGYT

V gene: TRBV7-8
D gene: TRBD2
CDR3 protein: ASSPTSGRANEQY

V gene: TRBV11-2
D gene: NA
CDR3 protein: ASSLAPSGSTEQF

V gene: TRBV19
D gene: TRBD1
CDR3 protein: ASSTMTGSNYGYT

V gene: TRBV5-4
D gene: TRBD2
CDR3 protein: ASSSKTSGSLGETQY

V gene: TRBV6-1
D gene: NA
CDR3 protein: ASSGVGTTDTQY

V gene: TRBV10-3
D gene: NA
CDR3 protein: AISESKGGQASTQY

V gene: TRBV18
D gene: TRBD1
CDR3 protein: ASSTRFDRGQWQPQH

V gene: TRBV5-1
D gene: NA
CDR3 protein: ASSLGLGEIWTGANVLT

V gene: TRBV2
D gene: NA
CDR3 protein: ASSERDTTGELF

V gene: TRBV11-3
D gene: NA
CDR3 protein: ASSIQGDGYT

V gene: TRBV27
D gene: TRBD1
CDR3 protein: ASSLPIRTGGTGELF

V gene: TRBV6-5
D gene: TRBD1
CDR3 protein: ASSRTGGGYGYT

V gene: TRBV5-1
D gene: NA
CDR3 protein: ASSLDLREETQY

V gene: TRBV19
D gene: NA
CDR3 protein: ASSIVGSNYGYT

V gene: TRBV7-2
D gene: TRBD1
CDR3 protein: ASSSSGQSQPQH

V gene: TRBV5-1
D gene: NA
CDR3 protein: ASGGLRSTDTQY

V gene: TRBV7-9
D gene: NA
CDR3 protein: ASSLSTGRSGRGYT

V gene: TRBV6-6
D gene: NA
CDR3 protein: ASSRPGPYEQY

V gene: TRBV7-2
D gene: TRBD1
CDR3 protein: ASSEGQGAYEQY

V gene: TRBV4-3
D gene: NA
CDR3 protein: ASSRERGRDVSPLH

V gene: TRBV2
D gene: NA
CDR3 protein: ASSVGAYGYT

V gene: TRBV6-1
D gene: TRBD2
CDR3 protein: ASSVATSGGTLTYEQY

V gene: TRBV4-3
D gene: NA
CDR3 protein: ASSQGAVEPLSNEQF

V gene: TRBV6-1
D gene: NA
CDR3 protein: ASSTGFAFGYT

V gene: TRBV7-3
D gene: TRBD1
CDR3 protein: ASSPGGGYEQY

V gene: TRBV5-1
D gene: NA
CDR3 protein: ASSSTDGPYGYT

V gene: TRBV19
D gene: TRBD1
CDR3 protein: ASRTGANTEAF

V gene: TRBV7-2
D gene: NA
CDR3 protein: ASSLSRNQPQH

V gene: TRBV18
D gene: NA
CDR3 protein: ASSPQEGTLFGANVLT

V gene: TRBV7-8
D gene: NA
CDR3 protein: ASSPYVGGGETQY

V gene: TRBV6-1
D gene: NA
CDR3 protein: ASSGVNTGELF

V gene: TRBV9
D gene: TRBD1
CDR3 protein: ASSVQGGNTEAF

V gene: TRBV7-6
D gene: TRBD1
CDR3 protein: ASSLRPGQTTDTQY

V gene: TRBV10-3
D gene: NA
CDR3 protein: AISVEGRKLEQY

V gene: TRBV4-3
D gene: NA
CDR3 protein: ASSQWEGTDTQY

V gene: TRBV10-3
D gene: TRBD2
CDR3 protein: AIRSSSGRKNLRDEQF

V gene: TRBV6-5
D gene: NA
CDR3 protein: ASGHRDNQPQH

V gene: TRBV6-5
D gene: NA
CDR3 protein: ASSYGGGGWGTEAF

V gene: TRBV5-4
D gene: NA
CDR3 protein: ASSSGGFMNTEAF